Listed here is a single TCR beta chain. These data come from a study of blood T cell repertoires in COVID-19. Across the study: Italy, Spain and the United States were the sources of the convalescent and acute COVID-19 samples. The cDNA or gDNA used as material had been derived from T cells, B-cell-depleted T cells, or PBMCs.

There are 14 residues in the CDR3. The germline gives CDR1 SGHTA, CDR2 FQGNSA. Trimming left V 0 bases short and J 8 bases short, with 12 bases between. How the authors handled the data: Amplification with reference gene primers provided the estimates of nucleated cell counts. Some clones are missing from TCRdb's copy, which holds only in-frame ones; the method was immunoSEQ multiplex PCR. The V and J calls and clone size were taken over from that table, and D and trimming were inferred from the DNA. This table holds 200,000 to 300,000 clones, about 85% found once. This receptor was identified in a woman aged 55-69 years with active or convalescent COVID-19. The chain has TRBV7-2 and TRBJ2-3; D remains ambiguous. Material for sequencing was peripheral blood. CDR3 residues: CASSLAMTLPTQYF. The CDR3 region has the DNA TGTGCCAGCAGCTTAGCCATGACTCTTCCTACGCAGTATTTT.